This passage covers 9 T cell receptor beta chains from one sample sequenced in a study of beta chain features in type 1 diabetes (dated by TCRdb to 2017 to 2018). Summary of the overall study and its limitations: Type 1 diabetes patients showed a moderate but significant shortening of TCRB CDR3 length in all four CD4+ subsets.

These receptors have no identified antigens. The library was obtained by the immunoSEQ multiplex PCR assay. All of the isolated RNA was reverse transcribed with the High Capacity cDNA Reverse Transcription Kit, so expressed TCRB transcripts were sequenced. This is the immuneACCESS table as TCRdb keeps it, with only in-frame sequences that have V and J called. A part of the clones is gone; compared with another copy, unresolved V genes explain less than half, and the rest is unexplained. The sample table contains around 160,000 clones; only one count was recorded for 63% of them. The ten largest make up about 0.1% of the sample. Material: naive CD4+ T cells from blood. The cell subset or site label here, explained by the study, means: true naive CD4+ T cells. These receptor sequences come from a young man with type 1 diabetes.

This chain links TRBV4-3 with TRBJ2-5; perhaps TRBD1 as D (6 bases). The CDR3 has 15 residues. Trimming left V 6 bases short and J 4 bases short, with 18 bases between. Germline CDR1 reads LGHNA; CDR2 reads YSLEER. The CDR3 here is CASSAQWGQRETQYF. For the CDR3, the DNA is TGCGCCAGCAGTGCTCAATGGGGGCAGAGAGAGACCCAGTACTTC.

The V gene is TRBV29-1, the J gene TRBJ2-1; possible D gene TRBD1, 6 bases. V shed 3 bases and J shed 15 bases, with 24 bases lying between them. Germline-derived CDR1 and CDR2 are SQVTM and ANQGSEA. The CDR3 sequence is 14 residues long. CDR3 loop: CSVDTPRTGTHRFF. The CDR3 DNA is TGCAGCGTTGATACGCCAAGAACAGGGACCCACCGGTTCTTC.

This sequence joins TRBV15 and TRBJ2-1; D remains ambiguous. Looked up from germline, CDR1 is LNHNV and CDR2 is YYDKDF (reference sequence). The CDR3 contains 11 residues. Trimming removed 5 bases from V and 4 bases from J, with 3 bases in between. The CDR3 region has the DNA TGTGCCACCAGCGGATACAATGAGCAGTTCTTC. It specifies CATSGYNEQFF. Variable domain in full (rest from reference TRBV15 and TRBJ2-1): DAMVIQNPRYQVTQFGKPVTLSCSQTLNHNVMYWYQQKSSQAPKLLFHYYDKDFNNEADTPDNFQSRRPNTSFCFLDIRSPGLGDTAMYLCATSGYNEQFFGPGTRLTVL.

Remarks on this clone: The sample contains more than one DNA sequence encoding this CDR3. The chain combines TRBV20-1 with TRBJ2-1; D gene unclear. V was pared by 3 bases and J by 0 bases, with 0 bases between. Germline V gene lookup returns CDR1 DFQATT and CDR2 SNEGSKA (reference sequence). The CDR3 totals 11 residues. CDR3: CSASSYNEQFF. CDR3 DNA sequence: TGCAGTGCTAGCTCCTACAATGAGCAGTTCTTC.

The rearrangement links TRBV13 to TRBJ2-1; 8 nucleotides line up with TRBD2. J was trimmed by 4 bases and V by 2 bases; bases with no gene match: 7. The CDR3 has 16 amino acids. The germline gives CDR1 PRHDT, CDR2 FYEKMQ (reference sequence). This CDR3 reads CASSLRAGATYNEQFF. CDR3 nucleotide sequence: TGTGCCAGCAGCTTAAGAGCGGGGGCCACATACAATGAGCAGTTCTTC.

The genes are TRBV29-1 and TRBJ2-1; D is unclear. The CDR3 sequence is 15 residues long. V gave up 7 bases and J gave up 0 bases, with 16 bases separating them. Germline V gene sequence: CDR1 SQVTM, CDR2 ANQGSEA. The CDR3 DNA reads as TGCAGCGCCGGTCGAGCGCAGAGCTCCTACAATGAGCAGTTCTTC. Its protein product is CSAGRAQSSYNEQFF.

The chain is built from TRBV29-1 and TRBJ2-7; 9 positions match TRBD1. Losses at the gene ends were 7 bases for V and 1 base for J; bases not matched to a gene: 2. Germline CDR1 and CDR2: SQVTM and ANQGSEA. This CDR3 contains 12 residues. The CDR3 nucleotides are TGCAGCGCCGGGACAGGGTCCTACGAGCAGTACTTC. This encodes CSAGTGSYEQYF.

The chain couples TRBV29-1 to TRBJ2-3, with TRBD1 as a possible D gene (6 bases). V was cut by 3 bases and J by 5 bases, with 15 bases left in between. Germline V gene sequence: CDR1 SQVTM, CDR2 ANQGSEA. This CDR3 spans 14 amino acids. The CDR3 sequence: CSVDQSRGEDTQYF. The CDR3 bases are TGCAGCGTTGATCAGTCCAGGGGTGAAGATACGCAGTATTTT.

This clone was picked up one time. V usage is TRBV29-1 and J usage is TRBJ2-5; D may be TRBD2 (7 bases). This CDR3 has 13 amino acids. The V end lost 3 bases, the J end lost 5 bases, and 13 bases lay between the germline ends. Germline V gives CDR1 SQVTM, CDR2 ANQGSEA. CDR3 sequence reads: CSVDAGAKETQYF. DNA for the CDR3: TGCAGCGTTGACGCGGGGGCTAAGGAGACCCAGTACTTC.